This T cell receptor beta chain was found in a study of CD8+ T cells in alopecia areata. Following RNA extraction, reverse transcription yielded cDNA that acted as the sequencing template. Clones were read by immunoSEQ multiplex PCR, and TCRdb kept only the in-frame ones, dropping some. The data contain approximately 100,000 clones, 65% to 90% of them singletons. This CDR3 comprises 11 residues. Treatment specified: oral pan-JAK inhibitor, 5-10 mg twice daily. The receptor was isolated from a human donor with alopecia areata. The sample in question was CD8+ T cells sorted from blood, obtained at week 34, from a patient treated with tofacitinib. The chain is built from TRBV21-1 and TRBJ2-7; the tabulated D call, TRBD2, remains unverified against the DNA. TRBV21-1 is annotated as a pseudogene. The CDR3 bases are TGTGCCAGCAGCCCCCTCTACGAGCAGTACTTC. As protein: CASSPLYEQYF.